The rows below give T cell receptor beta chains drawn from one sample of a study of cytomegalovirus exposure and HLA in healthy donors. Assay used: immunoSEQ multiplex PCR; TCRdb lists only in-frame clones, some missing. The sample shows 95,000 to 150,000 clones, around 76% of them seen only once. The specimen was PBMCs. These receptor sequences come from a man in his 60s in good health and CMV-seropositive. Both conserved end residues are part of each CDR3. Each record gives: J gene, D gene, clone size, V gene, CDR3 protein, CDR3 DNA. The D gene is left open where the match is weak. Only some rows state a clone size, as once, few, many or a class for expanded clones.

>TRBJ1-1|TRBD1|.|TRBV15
CATSGRTGGKAFF
TGTGCCACCAGCGGACGGACAGGGGGCAAAGCTTTCTTT
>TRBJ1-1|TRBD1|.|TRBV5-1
CASSPRTGRNTEAFF
TGCGCCAGCAGCCCGAGGACAGGTCGGAACACTGAAGCTTTCTTT
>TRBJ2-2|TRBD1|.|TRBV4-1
CASSQERTGGTGELFF
TGCGCCAGCAGCCAAGAACGAACAGGGGGCACCGGGGAGCTGTTTTTT
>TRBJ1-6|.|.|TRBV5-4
CASSLAGQGNSPLHF
TGTGCCAGCAGCTTGGCCGGGCAGGGTAATTCACCCCTCCACTTT
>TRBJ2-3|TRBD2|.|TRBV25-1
CASSDTGTSLDTQYF
TGTGCCAGCAGCGATACAGGGACTAGCCTAGATACGCAGTATTTT
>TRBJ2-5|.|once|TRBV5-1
CASSLGVQETQYF
TGCGCCAGCAGCTTAGGAGTCCAAGAGACCCAGTACTTC
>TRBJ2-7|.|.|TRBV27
CACLGGQERSQFYEQYF
TGTGCCTGCCTGGGAGGACAGGAACGTTCGCAGTTCTACGAGCAGTACTTC
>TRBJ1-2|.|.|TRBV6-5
CASSGGGLYNYGYTF
TGTGCCAGCAGTGGCGGCGGCTTGTATAACTATGGCTACACCTTC
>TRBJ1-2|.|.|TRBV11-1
CASSSAGYGYTF
TGTGCCAGCAGCTCCGCGGGCTATGGCTACACCTTC
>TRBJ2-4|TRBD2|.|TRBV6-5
CASSPYAGGVDIQYF
TGTGCCAGCAGTCCCTACGCGGGAGGGGTGGACATTCAGTACTTC
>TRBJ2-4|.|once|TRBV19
CASTSRVDGYVKAFQYF
TGTGCCAGTACCTCTCGGGTCGACGGGTACGTCAAGGCATTTCAGTACTTC
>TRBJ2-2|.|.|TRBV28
CASTPEWRKNTGELFF
TGTGCCAGCACTCCAGAGTGGCGGAAGAACACCGGGGAGCTGTTTTTT
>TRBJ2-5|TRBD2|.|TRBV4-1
CASSQDRTSGRIQETQYF
TGCGCCAGCAGCCAAGACCGAACTAGCGGGAGAATACAAGAGACCCAGTACTTC
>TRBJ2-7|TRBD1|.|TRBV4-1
CASSQPGQSYEQYF
TGCGCCAGCAGCCAACCGGGACAGTCCTACGAGCAGTACTTC
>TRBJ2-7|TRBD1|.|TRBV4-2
CASSPAGGYEQYF
TGTGCCAGCAGCCCGGCAGGGGGATACGAGCAGTACTTC
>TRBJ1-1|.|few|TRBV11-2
CASSFAEGTEAFF
TGTGCCAGCAGCTTCGCCGAGGGCACTGAAGCTTTCTTT